Below are 31 T cell receptor beta chains sequenced from a single sample in a study of T cell repertoires in cytomegalovirus infection (dated by TCRdb to between 2017 and 2020). For these receptors, no antigen is known. What the treatment or condition label conveys for this sample: in vitro stimulation with specific CMV peptide epitopes to enrich CMV-specific T cells. Data came from an Illumina HiSeq 1500. The public sequencing data were trimmed at Q25 with fastp and processed into clonotypes with MiXCR by TCRdb, which kept only in-frame beta chains. Entries that share a CDR3 protein sequence are merged under the most common genes and DNA. The sample table shows about 500,000 distinct CDR3 sequences, and roughly a third are seen once. About 17% of the sample belongs to the ten largest clones. The sequencing here drew on cultured PBMCs, taken from culture after CMV antigen stimulation. These receptor sequences come from a human donor in good health (CMV status not recorded). Some clones in this sample may be carry-over from other donors' samples.

The chain is built from TRBV6-6 and TRBJ1-4; D gene unclear. The CDR3 loop spans 15 amino acids. V lost 0 bases, J lost 3 bases, and 8 bases lay in between. Germline assignment: CDR1 MNHNY and CDR2 SVGAGI (reference sequence). The CDR3 DNA is TGTGCCAGCAGTTACTCGGGGAGCCCTAATGAAAAACTGTTTTTT. This gives the protein CASSYSGSPNEKLFF.

This clonotype was counted between two and nine times. V usage is TRBV6-2 or TRBV6-3 and J usage is TRBJ2-2; TRBD2 matches at 15 bases. The CDR3 has 17 amino acids. Germline values: CDR1 MNHEY, CDR2 SVGEGT. V lost 4 bases and J lost 3; bases outside the gene matches: 3. CDR3: CASSSGLAGGDTGELFF. In DNA form, the CDR3 reads TGTGCCAGCAGTTCCGGACTAGCGGGAGGGGACACCGGGGAGCTGTTTTTT.

The V gene is TRBV2, the J gene TRBJ2-3; 7 positions agree with TRBD2. CDR1 is SNHLY, CDR2 FYNNEI, per germline. This CDR3 spans 14 amino acids. After removal of 2 bases from V and 5 bases from J, the junction contained 4 bases not matched to a gene. The CDR3 is CASSERREQDTQYF. CDR3 sequence (DNA): TGTGCCAGCAGTGAACGGCGGGAGCAAGATACGCAGTATTTT. The full variable domain, its missing parts supplied by reference TRBV2 and TRBJ2-3, is EPEVTQTPSHQVTQMGQEVILRCVPISNHLYFYWYRQILGQKVEFLVSFYNNEISEKSEIFDDQFSVERPDGSNFTLKIRSTKLEDSAMYFCASSERREQDTQYFGPGTRLTVL.

This chain links TRBV4-3 with TRBJ2-7; D not certain. V lost 4 bases and J lost 6, with 13 bases in between. This CDR3 comprises 13 residues. The V gene's germline CDR1 is LGHNA and CDR2 YSLEER. The CDR3 DNA reads TGCGCCAGCAGCCTTATGTCTTACCGCGAGCAGTACTTC. Protein product: CASSLMSYREQYF.

The gene calls are TRBV2 and TRBJ2-1, with 9 bases aligning to TRBD2. Germline V lookup: CDR1 SNHLY, CDR2 FYNNEI. The CDR3 runs to 15 residues. After removal of 5 bases from V and 7 bases from J, the junction contained 9 bases not matched to a gene. This CDR3 reads CASSLIAGVDNEQFF. In nucleotides, the CDR3 is TGTGCCAGCAGTCTGATAGCGGGAGTAGATAATGAGCAGTTCTTC.

The chain employs TRBV6-2 or TRBV6-3 and TRBJ1-6; D unresolved. Germline-derived CDR1 and CDR2 are MNHEY and SVGEGT. This CDR3 has 15 amino acids. V lost 8 bases and J lost 7, with 18 bases in between. Written as DNA, the CDR3 is TGTGCCAGCGCCCTCCCTCCATGGATGAATTCACCCCTCCACTTT. It translates to CASALPPWMNSPLHF.

The chain uses TRBV12-3 or TRBV12-4 and TRBJ2-1, with TRBD2 as a possible D gene (5 bases). This CDR3 is 14 amino acids long. Trimming stripped 5 bases from V and 4 bases from J, with 12 bases between. Written as DNA, the CDR3 is TGTGCCAGCAGTATCTATCCGGGGTACAATGAGCAGTTCTTC. The encoded protein is CASSIYPGYNEQFF.

This clonotype occurred a few times. The chain couples TRBV20-1 to TRBJ2-1, with D perhaps TRBD2 (6 bases). The V end was cut by 1 base, the J end by 8 bases, with 21 bases between. CDR3 length equals 16 residues. Germline assignment: CDR1 DFQATT and CDR2 SNEGSKA (reference sequence). The CDR3 region has the DNA TGCAGTGCTAGAGGGGAGGTTAAAAACGTGTTCGATGAGCAGTTCTTC. Translating it yields CSARGEVKNVFDEQFF.

DNA of the CDR3: TGCGCCAGCAGCGAAAGTGGGGCATTTGATAATTCACCCCTCCACTTT. Its translation: CASSESGAFDNSPLHF. The V gene is TRBV5-1, the J gene TRBJ1-6; maybe TRBD1 (5 bases). The CDR3 extends over 16 amino acids. The V gene's germline CDR1 is SGHRS and CDR2 YFSETQ. Trimming removed 4 bases at V and 5 bases at J, with 16 bases between. Combining the CDR3 with reference TRBV5-1 and TRBJ1-6 gives the whole variable domain KAGVTQTPRYLIKTRGQQVTLSCSPISGHRSVSWYQQTPGQGLQFLFEYFSETQRNKGNFPGRFSGRQFSNSRSEMNVSTLELGDSALYLCASSESGAFDNSPLHFGNGTRLTVT.

The V call is TRBV24-1, the J call TRBJ1-6, with D possibly matching TRBD1 (6 bases). This CDR3 region has 12 residues. Germline loops: CDR1 KGHDR, CDR2 SFDVKD. The V end lost 8 bases, the J end lost 18 bases, and 19 bases lay between the germline ends. This CDR3 reads CATMASGTRDHF. DNA of the CDR3: TGTGCCACCATGGCGTCCGGGACAAGAGACCACTTT.

This clonotype was picked up a small number of times. This chain joins TRBV27 and TRBJ1-1; TRBD1 might be the D (6 bases). The length of the CDR3 is 15 residues. The V end was cut by 5 bases, the J end by 1 base, with 14 bases between. Germline CDR1 and CDR2: MNHEY and SMNVEV (reference sequence). This CDR3 reads CASSVLQGENTEAFF. The CDR3 DNA reads as TGTGCCAGCAGTGTACTACAGGGAGAGAACACTGAAGCTTTCTTT.

This clonotype was seen only a few times. The chain employs TRBV28 and TRBJ1-6; tentative D call: TRBD1 (6 bases). CDR1 and CDR2 from the germline V gene are MDHEN and SYDVKM. The CDR3 extends over 14 amino acids. V lost 3 bases, J lost 5 bases, and 8 bases lay in between. The CDR3 is CASSLWTDNSPLHF. Here the CDR3 DNA reads TGTGCCAGCAGTTTGTGGACAGATAATTCACCCCTCCACTTT. The full variable domain, its missing parts supplied by reference TRBV28 and TRBJ1-6, is DVKVTQSSRYLVKRTGEKVFLECVQDMDHENMFWYRQDPGLGLRLIYFSYDVKMKEKGDIPEGYSVSREKKERFSLILESASTNQTSMYLCASSLWTDNSPLHFGNGTRLTVT.

The table lists this clonotype with a few counts. The chain is built from TRBV12-3 or TRBV12-4 and TRBJ2-3, with unresolved D. This CDR3 is built from 14 residues. The V gene lost 3 bases and the J gene lost 4 bases, with 11 bases spanning the gap. In nucleotides, the CDR3 is TGTGCCAGCAGTTTGAAAGGGAAAGCAGATACGCAGTATTTT. Translated: CASSLKGKADTQYF.

The chain combines TRBV27 with TRBJ2-7, with D unclear. In germline, CDR1 is MNHEY, CDR2 SMNVEV (reference sequence). This CDR3 is built from 12 residues. The V gene lost 3 bases and the J gene lost 9 bases, with 12 bases spanning the gap. Written as DNA, the CDR3 is TGTGCCAGCAGTTTCCCCCTCGGGCCGCAGTACTTC. Amino acids: CASSFPLGPQYF.

The J gene is TRBJ2-2, the V gene TRBV28, with a weak D call TRBD1 (5 bases). Trimming stripped 8 bases from V and 0 bases from J, with 10 bases between. The CDR3 is 14 residues long. The germline V gene encodes CDR1 MDHEN and CDR2 SYDVKM. The CDR3 DNA is TGTGCCAGCCATGACAGAGCGAACACCGGGGAGCTGTTTTTT. Translated: CASHDRANTGELFF.

There are many counts of this clonotype. This rearrangement joins TRBV11-3 to TRBJ2-1; the match to TRBD1 covers 7 bases. V lost 1 base, J lost 8 bases, and 5 bases stayed unmatched. CDR1 and CDR2 (germline): SGHNT, YENEEA. This CDR3 is built from 14 residues. The chain's CDR3 is CASSLGQGFDEQFF. CDR3 nucleotide sequence: TGTGCCAGCAGCTTAGGACAGGGATTCGATGAGCAGTTCTTC.

V usage is TRBV25-1 and J usage is TRBJ2-3, with 10 bases lining up with TRBD2. CDR3 length: 16 residues. V gave up 1 base and J gave up 4 bases; unmatched junction bases: 5. Germline V gives CDR1 MGHDK, CDR2 SYGVNS. For the CDR3, the DNA is TGTGCCAGCAGTGAATCCCCTAGCGGGGGTCCAGATACGCAGTATTTT. Encoded protein: CASSESPSGGPDTQYF.

The J gene is TRBJ2-2, the V gene TRBV6-1; D might be TRBD1 or TRBD2, each matching 5 bases. CDR3 size: 13 residues. V gave up 5 bases and J gave up 7 bases, with 11 bases separating them. The germline gives CDR1 MNHNS, CDR2 SASEGT. CDR3 bases: TGTGCCAGCAGTCCCGAGGGGTTCGGGGAGCTGTTTTTT. Protein product: CASSPEGFGELFF.

This clonotype was found a few times. The chain employs TRBV7-8 and TRBJ2-2, with D perhaps matching TRBD1 or TRBD2 (5 bases each). V shed 5 bases and J shed 5 bases, with 15 bases lying between them. CDR3 size: 15 residues. CDR1 SGHVS and CDR2 FQNEAQ come from the germline V gene. The CDR3 here is CASSGTAGETGELFF. CDR3 sequence (DNA): TGTGCCAGCAGCGGGACGGCAGGAGAGACCGGGGAGCTGTTTTTT. Complete variable domain (other parts from reference TRBV7-8 and TRBJ2-2): GAGVSQSPRYKVAKRGQDVALRCDPISGHVSLFWYQQALGQGPEFLTYFQNEAQLDKSGLPSDRFFAERPEGSVSTLKIQRTQQEDSAVYLCASSGTAGETGELFFGEGSRLTVL.

The gene calls are TRBV27 and TRBJ1-1; D unclear. Germline CDR1 and CDR2: MNHEY and SMNVEV (reference sequence). The ends were cut back, 4 bases at V and 0 bases at J, with 18 bases in the middle. CDR3 length: 17 amino acids. The CDR3 nucleotides are TGTGCCAGCAGTTCAATACAAACTCTATCGATGAACACTGAAGCTTTCTTT. It specifies CASSSIQTLSMNTEAFF.

This clonotype was counted between two and nine times. The chain links TRBV27 to TRBJ1-1, with a tentative D call TRBD1 (5 bases). In germline, CDR1 is MNHEY, CDR2 SMNVEV (reference sequence). This CDR3 has 16 residues. Trimming removed 3 bases at V and 0 bases at J, with 14 bases between. The CDR3 spells CASSFGTAYMNTEAFF. The CDR3 bases are TGTGCCAGCAGTTTCGGGACCGCCTACATGAACACTGAAGCTTTCTTT.

The chain joins TRBV18 to TRBJ1-4; D is ambiguous. Trimming took 4 bases from V and 6 from J, leaving 18 bases between them. The CDR3 spans 16 residues. Germline values: CDR1 KGHSH, CDR2 LQKENI. CDR3 in DNA: TGTGCCAGCTCACTGGGTACACGGGCTCGGGATGAAAAACTGTTTTTT. Protein product: CASSLGTRARDEKLFF.

The chain links TRBV20-1 to TRBJ2-5; a weak D match, TRBD1 (6 bases). This CDR3 is built from 14 residues. Between the trimmed V and J ends, which lost 6 bases and 4 bases, there was a span of 18 bases. The germline V gene has CDR1 DFQATT and CDR2 SNEGSKA (reference sequence). The CDR3 bases are TGCAGTGCCAGACACGGACAGCGAGGAGAGACCCAGTACTTC. Translating it yields CSARHGQRGETQYF.

A few counts support this clonotype. The chain employs TRBV12-3 or TRBV12-4 and TRBJ1-3; D not resolved. V lost 4 bases and J lost 8, with 15 bases in between. The CDR3 totals 14 residues. The CDR3: CASSSGRSRDTIYF. Written as DNA, the CDR3 is TGTGCCAGCAGTTCCGGAAGGTCTAGGGACACCATATATTTT.

The gene calls are TRBV12-3 or TRBV12-4 and TRBJ1-3; possibly TRBD1 for D (5 bases). This CDR3 contains 17 residues. V dropped 0 bases and J dropped 4 bases, with 16 bases sitting between them. The DNA of the CDR3 is TGTGCCAGCAGTTTAGCGCTTTCGGGGGTTTCAGGAAACACCATATATTTT. This gives the protein CASSLALSGVSGNTIYF.

This sequence joins TRBV4-2 and TRBJ2-2; D call uncertain. Germline assignment: CDR1 LGHNA and CDR2 YNFKEQ. The CDR3 sequence is 11 residues long. Trimming pared 0 bases from V and 10 bases from J, leaving 3 bases between. CDR3 amino acids: CASSQDAELFF. As DNA, the CDR3 is TGTGCCAGCAGCCAAGATGCGGAGCTGTTTTTT.

Here the CDR3 reads CASSSDFPLAGGTGAKNIQYF. CDR3 nucleotides: TGTGCCAGCAGTTCCGACTTCCCTCTAGCGGGAGGGACCGGGGCCAAAAACATTCAGTACTTC. This chain joins TRBV6-6 and TRBJ2-4, with 12 positions matching TRBD2. V shed 4 bases, J shed 1 base, and the junction held 17 bases outside the gene matches. This CDR3 contains 21 residues. Germline V CDR1 and CDR2: MNHNY, SVGAGI (reference sequence).

The CDR3 protein is CASSVELASEQFF. CDR3 nucleotides: TGTGCCAGCAGCGTAGAGCTCGCTAGCGAGCAGTTCTTC. This chain joins TRBV9 and TRBJ2-1, with D maybe TRBD2 (5 bases). This CDR3 comprises 13 residues. The germline V gene encodes CDR1 SGDLS and CDR2 YYNGEE. The V and J ends lost 0 bases and 10 bases respectively, with 11 bases between them. Full variable domain (rest looked up from reference TRBV9 and TRBJ2-1): DSGVTQTPKHLITATGQRVTLRCSPRSGDLSVYWYQQSLDQGLQFLIQYYNGEERAKGNILERFSAQQFPDLHSELNLSSLELGDSALYFCASSVELASEQFFGPGTRLTVL.

This clonotype was seen at least ten times. The V and J genes are TRBV7-2 and TRBJ1-1; perhaps TRBD1 as D (5 bases). Germline CDR1 and CDR2: SGHTA and FQGNSA. V was shortened by 2 bases and J by 3 bases, with 16 bases between the two germline ends. CDR3 length equals 16 residues. The CDR3 region is CASSLRVDKFDTEAFF. CDR3 nucleotide sequence: TGTGCCAGCAGCTTAAGGGTGGACAAGTTCGACACTGAAGCTTTCTTT.

The chain joins TRBV11-3 to TRBJ2-5; 7 positions agree with TRBD2. V lost 3 bases and J lost 0; bases outside the gene matches: 4. The germline gives CDR1 SGHNT, CDR2 YENEEA. The CDR3 length is 15 residues. The CDR3: CASSFSGQNQETQYF. CDR3 DNA sequence: TGTGCCAGCAGCTTTAGCGGGCAAAACCAAGAGACCCAGTACTTC.

The chain is built from TRBV4-1 and TRBJ1-1, with 7 bases identical to TRBD1. The CDR3 is 17 amino acids. V trimming: 1 base; J trimming: 3 bases; junction bases outside the gene matches: 11. Germline V CDR1 and CDR2: MGHRA, YSYEKL. The CDR3 sequence: CASSQGLLRDRYTEAFF. The CDR3 DNA reads as TGCGCCAGCAGCCAAGGGTTATTAAGGGACAGATACACTGAAGCTTTCTTT.